The 8 T cell receptor beta chains below were found in one sample sequenced in a study of cytomegalovirus exposure and HLA in healthy donors. Generated by immunoSEQ multiplex PCR, the TCRdb table keeps only in-frame clones and is missing some. Here the sample spans fewer than 200,000 clones, 86% being singletons. Sequenced sample: PBMCs. These receptors came from a man aged 18 to 30 in good health and CMV-seropositive.

The chain combines TRBV10-1 with TRBJ2-4; 8 nucleotides line up with TRBD1. The CDR3 loop spans 12 amino acids. The J segment lost 8 bases and the V segment lost 3 bases, leaving 0 bases of the junction unmatched. Germline V gives CDR1 WNHNN, CDR2 SYGVQD (reference sequence). The CDR3, as DNA: TGCGCCAGCAGTGACAGGGGGCACATTCAGTACTTC. This codes for CASSDRGHIQYF.

The V call is TRBV12-5, the J call TRBJ2-2; TRBD1 might be the D (5 bases). Germline lookup yields CDR1 LGHNT and CDR2 FRNRAP. The V and J ends lost 2 bases and 6 bases respectively, with 13 bases between them. This CDR3 spans 15 amino acids. CDR3 loop: CASGLFNAGSGELFF. The CDR3 nucleotides read TGTGCTAGTGGTTTGTTCAACGCAGGGTCCGGGGAGCTGTTTTTT.

The V call is TRBV5-4, the J call TRBJ1-4; 8 bases fit TRBD1. CDR1 is SGHNT and CDR2 is YYREEE in the germline V gene (reference sequence). CDR3 size: 16 residues. Trimming at V came to 4 bases and at J to 8 bases, leaving 13 bases not matched to a gene. DNA of the CDR3: TGTGCCAGCAGCGGCCGTGACCGACAGGGGAGGGAAAAACTGTTTTTT. Residues: CASSGRDRQGREKLFF.

This clone occurred a few times. The chain couples TRBV6-1 to TRBJ2-2, with TRBD1 as a possible D gene (5 bases). Germline V gives CDR1 MNHNS, CDR2 SASEGT. This CDR3 is built from 15 residues. Trimming removed 4 bases at V and 4 bases at J, with 13 bases between. CDR3 amino acids: CASSVEAGSTGELFF. DNA of the CDR3: TGTGCCAGCAGTGTAGAGGCAGGGTCCACCGGGGAGCTGTTTTTT.

The chain combines TRBV7-9 with TRBJ2-4, with D maybe TRBD1 (6 bases). The germline gives CDR1 SEHNR, CDR2 FQNEAQ (reference sequence). Trimming took off 4 bases at V and 0 bases at J, with 13 bases between the two ends. The CDR3 contains 16 residues. DNA of the CDR3: TGTGCCAGCAGCTCCACAGGGTCCCTAGCCAAAAACATTCAGTACTTC. This gives the protein CASSSTGSLAKNIQYF.

The chain employs TRBV28 and TRBJ2-7, with TRBD2 identical over 8 bases. J gave up 3 bases and V 6 bases, and 7 bases lay outside the gene matches. The CDR3 has 14 amino acids. Germline assignment: CDR1 MDHEN and CDR2 SYDVKM. The CDR3 spells CASRAGDAIYEQYF. As DNA, the CDR3 is TGTGCCAGCAGAGCGGGGGACGCTATCTACGAGCAGTACTTC.

The J gene is TRBJ2-3, the V gene TRBV7-3, with 9 bases that match TRBD2. Trimming took 5 bases from V and 8 from J; bases not matched to a gene: 17. The V gene's germline CDR1 is SGHTA and CDR2 FQGTGA. CDR3 length: 17 residues. The DNA for the CDR3 is TGTGCCAGCAGCCCGGGAGGAGCGGGAGGTGTCCAGCGTACGCAGTATTTT. This encodes CASSPGGAGGVQRTQYF.

The gene calls are TRBV13 and TRBJ1-2, with TRBD1 matching over 11 bases. This CDR3 comprises 20 residues. Trimming took 1 base from V and 10 from J; bases not matched to a gene: 23. Germline CDR1 and CDR2: PRHDT and FYEKMQ (reference sequence). Here the CDR3 DNA reads TGTGCCAGCAGCTTAGAGCCCTGGGGACAGGGGGACGCAACCCAGCGGAACTACACCTTC. It encodes CASSLEPWGQGDATQRNYTF.